This entry lists 28 T cell receptor beta chains sequenced from one sample in a study of T cell changes during pregnancy in multiple sclerosis. Produced via immunoSEQ multiplex PCR; TCRdb's table is partial and in-frame only. The data contain fewer than 70,000 clones, about nine tenths of them singletons. Sequenced here: peripheral blood, sampled in the first trimester of pregnancy. These receptors were collected from a female donor with multiple sclerosis, enrolled in a pregnancy study.

The V call is TRBV6-5, the J call TRBJ1-2, with 8 bases matching TRBD1. Germline lookup yields CDR1 MNHEY and CDR2 SVGAGI. The CDR3 has 13 amino acids. The junction had 6 bases not matched to a gene; V was cut back by 6 bases and J by 6 bases. The CDR3 DNA reads TGTGCCAGCAGCCTAGACAGGGGTAATGGCTACACCTTC. Translated, it gives CASSLDRGNGYTF.

J is TRBJ1-2 and V is TRBV5-1; D not certain. Between the trimmed V and J ends, which lost 7 bases and 0 bases, there was a span of 7 bases. Germline V gives CDR1 SGHRS, CDR2 YFSETQ. The CDR3 extends over 12 amino acids. The CDR3 DNA follows: TGCGCCAGCCGCGGATCTAACTATGGCTACACCTTC. As protein: CASRGSNYGYTF.

The rearrangement links TRBV6-5 to TRBJ1-2, with TRBD1 matching 7 bases. The CDR3 is 16 residues long. V gave up 0 bases and J gave up 8 bases; unmatched junction bases: 12. Germline loops: CDR1 MNHEY, CDR2 SVGAGI. The CDR3 DNA is TGTGCCAGCAGTTACTCGAGTGACAGGGTTCTTAGCGGCTACACCTTC. It codes for CASSYSSDRVLSGYTF.

This clone came up once. The rearrangement joins TRBV7-2 to TRBJ2-1; the match to TRBD2 covers 9 bases. V was pared by 3 bases and J by 2 bases, with 8 bases of the junction left unmatched. The CDR3 sequence is 17 residues long. Per the germline V gene, CDR1 is SGHTA and CDR2 is FQGNSA. The CDR3 region is CASSLSSGRTTYNEQFF. CDR3 DNA sequence: TGTGCCAGCAGCTTGAGTAGCGGGAGAACGACCTACAATGAGCAGTTCTTC.

The rearrangement uses TRBV5-1 and TRBJ1-2; 8 bases are a match to TRBD1. Germline values: CDR1 SGHRS, CDR2 YFSETQ. J gave up 7 bases and V 4 bases, and 9 bases lay outside the gene matches. The CDR3 extends over 14 amino acids. Written as DNA, the CDR3 is TGCGCCAGCAGCGGAGGACAGGGAATTCCTGGCTACACCTTC. The encoded protein is CASSGGQGIPGYTF.

The rearrangement joins TRBV9 to TRBJ2-7; D may be TRBD2 (5 bases). Germline lookup yields CDR1 SGDLS and CDR2 YYNGEE. The CDR3 is 14 residues long. Trimming removed 0 bases from V and 2 bases from J, with 9 bases in between. The CDR3 reads CASSVGRGTYEQYF. In nucleotides, the CDR3 is TGTGCCAGCAGCGTAGGTCGGGGAACCTACGAGCAGTACTTC.

The chain joins TRBV7-9 to TRBJ2-1, with D tentatively TRBD2 (6 bases). The CDR3 is made up of 14 amino acids. The V end lost 6 bases, the J end lost 4 bases, and 13 bases lay between the germline ends. Germline CDR1 and CDR2: SEHNR and FQNEAQ (reference sequence). The CDR3 region is CASSTQRAYNEQFF. CDR3 bases: TGTGCCAGCAGTACCCAGCGGGCGTACAATGAGCAGTTCTTC.

This chain joins TRBV6-5 and TRBJ2-5, with D hard to call. This CDR3 comprises 14 residues. Per the germline V gene, CDR1 is MNHEY and CDR2 is SVGAGI. Between the trimmed V and J ends, which lost 0 bases and 4 bases, there was a span of 9 bases. The CDR3 sequence: CASSYSTSGETQYF. The CDR3 DNA sequence: TGTGCCAGCAGTTACTCGACATCCGGAGAGACCCAGTACTTC.

This chain uses TRBV9 with TRBJ2-7; tentatively, D is TRBD1 (5 bases). CDR3 size: 16 residues. CDR1 is SGDLS and CDR2 is YYNGEE in the germline V gene. The V gene lost 4 bases and the J gene lost 5 bases, with 22 bases spanning the gap. The CDR3 region has the DNA TGTGCCAGCAGCCCCCGGCCGGACATAGAAAGAGACGAGCAGTACTTC. It encodes CASSPRPDIERDEQYF.

This chain joins TRBV5-5 and TRBJ2-2, with 8 bases that match TRBD1. V lost 0 bases, J lost 3 bases, and 1 base stayed unmatched. The CDR3 loop spans 15 amino acids. The germline CDR1 and CDR2 sequences are SGHKS and YYEKEE (reference sequence). The CDR3 sequence is CASSLGTGYTGELFF. The CDR3 region has the DNA TGTGCCAGCAGCTTGGGGACAGGGTACACCGGGGAGCTGTTTTTT.

The chain carries TRBV5-6 and TRBJ2-1; D may be TRBD1 (6 bases). With 0 bases removed from V and 4 bases from J, the gap between germline ends came to 14 bases. The germline CDR1 and CDR2 sequences are SGHDT and YYEEEE. The length of the CDR3 is 16 residues. The CDR3 sequence is CASSLVGGLEYNEQFF. The CDR3 region has the DNA TGTGCCAGCAGCTTGGTTGGGGGCCTTGAGTACAATGAGCAGTTCTTC.

The chain recombines TRBV5-5 with TRBJ1-2; possible D gene TRBD1, 6 bases. Trimming removed 4 bases from V and 4 bases from J, with 17 bases in between. Germline CDR1 SGHKS, CDR2 YYEKEE (reference sequence). The CDR3 spans 15 residues. In DNA, the CDR3 is TGTGCCAGCAGCAGCGGACAGTCAACCCCCTATGGCTACACCTTC. Residues: CASSSGQSTPYGYTF.

The chain uses TRBV5-1 and TRBJ1-5, with 9 bases that match TRBD1. The germline V gene encodes CDR1 SGHRS and CDR2 YFSETQ. Trimming took 5 bases from V and 9 from J; bases not matched to a gene: 12. The CDR3 is made up of 15 amino acids. The DNA for the CDR3 is TGCGCCAGCAGTCTAGGGGACAGGGCCTCATGGCCCCAGCATTTT. Translating it yields CASSLGDRASWPQHF.

The rearrangement joins TRBV18 to TRBJ1-5, with TRBD1 matching 9 bases. This CDR3 has 18 amino acids. Per the germline V gene, CDR1 is KGHSH and CDR2 is LQKENI. The ends lost 6 bases at V and 5 bases at J; junction bases unmatched: 17. This CDR3 reads CASSITPGQGMGHQPQHF. CDR3 nucleotides: TGTGCCAGCTCGATCACCCCGGGACAGGGTATGGGCCATCAGCCCCAGCATTTT.

The gene calls are TRBV27 and TRBJ1-2; weak D call: TRBD1 (5 bases). The CDR3 extends over 15 amino acids. The germline CDR1 and CDR2 sequences are MNHEY and SMNVEV (reference sequence). V shed 2 bases and J shed 7 bases, with 17 bases lying between them. CDR3 nucleotides: TGTGCCAGCAGTTTAAGTGTAGAGGCGGGGGGTGGCTACACCTTC. Residues: CASSLSVEAGGGYTF.

This chain connects TRBV5-6 to TRBJ1-2; no firm D call. V shed 2 bases and J shed 1 base, with 6 bases lying between them. Per germline, CDR1 SGHDT and CDR2 YYEEEE. The CDR3 has 13 amino acids. The CDR3 region has the DNA TGTGCCAGCAGCTTTCTGAGTAACTATGGCTACACCTTC. This gives the protein CASSFLSNYGYTF.

V usage is TRBV5-5 and J usage is TRBJ1-2; D uncertain. Germline lookup yields CDR1 SGHKS and CDR2 YYEKEE (reference sequence). Deletions cut 1 base from V and 4 bases from J, with 14 bases between. The CDR3 runs 15 residues. CDR3 bases: TGTGCCAGCAGCTTGAAGGAGGAGCGGCTCTATGGCTACACCTTC. Its protein is CASSLKEERLYGYTF.

The chain links TRBV11-3 to TRBJ1-1, with a possible D match to TRBD1 (6 bases). The CDR3 runs to 14 residues. V lost 3 bases to trimming and J lost 2 bases, with 10 bases between them. CDR1 and CDR2 from the germline V gene are SGHNT and YENEEA. The CDR3 here is CASSLRGLNTEAFF. The CDR3 DNA follows: TGTGCCAGCAGCTTGCGGGGGCTTAACACTGAAGCTTTCTTT.

V is TRBV4-2 and J is TRBJ2-6; no reliable D call. The CDR3 is 16 residues long. V gave up 0 bases and J gave up 4 bases, with 10 bases separating them. In germline, CDR1 is LGHNA, CDR2 YNFKEQ. The CDR3 loop reads CASSQDRGGGANVLTF. CDR3 DNA: TGTGCCAGCAGCCAAGATCGTGGTGGCGGGGCCAACGTCCTGACTTTC.

This chain joins TRBV29-1 and TRBJ2-1; 11 bases are a match to TRBD2. This CDR3 has 17 amino acids. The V gene's germline CDR1 is SQVTM and CDR2 ANQGSEA. Trimming cost V 3 bases and J 0 bases; bases outside gene matches: 7. Written as DNA, the CDR3 is TGCAGCGTTGAGGGACTAGCGGTTTCGAGCTCCTACAATGAGCAGTTCTTC. This gives the protein CSVEGLAVSSSYNEQFF.

This clone was detected a few times. The chain recombines TRBV4-3 with TRBJ1-2; TRBD1 aligns across 7 bases. The CDR3 spans 16 residues. J was trimmed by 7 bases and V by 1 base; bases with no gene match: 12. The germline V gene encodes CDR1 LGHNA and CDR2 YSLEER. The CDR3 sequence: CASSQAPDRVEGGYTF. DNA for the CDR3: TGCGCCAGCAGCCAAGCACCAGACAGGGTTGAAGGTGGCTACACCTTC.

The chain uses TRBV28 and TRBJ2-7; D is undetermined. The germline V gene has CDR1 MDHEN and CDR2 SYDVKM. CDR3 length equals 12 residues. The V end lost 3 bases, the J end lost 4 bases, and 7 bases lay between the germline ends. CDR3 amino acids: CASSFPLYEQYF. In nucleotides, the CDR3 is TGTGCCAGCAGTTTCCCTTTGTACGAGCAGTACTTC.

V is TRBV5-1 and J is TRBJ1-1; D possibly corresponds to TRBD1 (6 bases). Trimming shortened V by 0 bases and J by 5 bases, and 11 bases separated the two germline ends. The CDR3 consists of 14 residues. Germline V gene sequence: CDR1 SGHRS, CDR2 YFSETQ. CDR3: CASSLGGRGTEAFF. The CDR3 DNA is TGCGCCAGCAGCTTGGGGGGAAGGGGGACTGAAGCTTTCTTT.

This chain connects TRBV30 to TRBJ2-1, with D uncertain. Germline V lookup: CDR1 GTSNPN, CDR2 SVGIG (reference sequence). The CDR3 is 15 amino acids. The V end was cut by 2 bases, the J end by 3 bases, with 14 bases between. DNA for the CDR3: TGTGCCTGGAGTCGCCGTCCTACGGGCTACAATGAGCAGTTCTTC. It encodes CAWSRRPTGYNEQFF.

The gene calls are TRBV18 and TRBJ1-1; D remains unclear. Between the trimmed V and J ends, which lost 3 bases and 3 bases, there was a span of 8 bases. This CDR3 contains 13 residues. Germline loops: CDR1 KGHSH, CDR2 LQKENI. Written as DNA, the CDR3 is TGTGCCAGCTCACCCGGTCAGGACACTGAAGCTTTCTTT. Protein product: CASSPGQDTEAFF.

V usage is TRBV7-3 and J usage is TRBJ1-2, with 8 bases matching TRBD1. Germline CDR1 SGHTA, CDR2 FQGTGA. The ends lost 1 base at V and 8 bases at J; junction bases unmatched: 15. CDR3 length: 17 amino acids. In DNA form, the CDR3 reads TGTGCCAGCAGCTTAAGAGAGACAGGGGCTCATTTGAGGGGCTACACCTTC. Encoded protein: CASSLRETGAHLRGYTF.

The rearrangement uses TRBV19 and TRBJ1-6; 8 nucleotides align to TRBD1. The CDR3 is made up of 14 amino acids. Germline loops: CDR1 LNHDA, CDR2 SQIVND (reference sequence). Trimming at V came to 4 bases and at J to 10 bases, leaving 6 bases not matched to a gene. The CDR3, as DNA: TGTGCCAGTAGTAGACAGGGGACGGGATCACCCCTCCACTTT. This gives the protein CASSRQGTGSPLHF.

This chain connects TRBV10-3 to TRBJ2-5; D gene uncertain. Trimming took 4 bases from V and 5 from J, leaving 11 bases between them. CDR3 length: 13 residues. Per germline, CDR1 ENHRY and CDR2 SYGVKD. CDR3 sequence reads: CAISVAPQETQYF. The CDR3, as DNA: TGTGCCATCAGTGTAGCACCCCAGGAGACCCAGTACTTC.